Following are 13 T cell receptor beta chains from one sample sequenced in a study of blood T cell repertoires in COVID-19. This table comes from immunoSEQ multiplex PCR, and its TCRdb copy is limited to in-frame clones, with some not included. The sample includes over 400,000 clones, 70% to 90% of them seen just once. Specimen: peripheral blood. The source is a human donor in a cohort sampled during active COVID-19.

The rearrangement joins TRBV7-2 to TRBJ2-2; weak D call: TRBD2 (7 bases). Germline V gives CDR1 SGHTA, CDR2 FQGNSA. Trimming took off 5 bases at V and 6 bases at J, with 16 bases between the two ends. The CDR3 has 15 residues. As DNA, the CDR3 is TGTGCCAGCAGCACTATCCGGGGGGCGTCCGGGGAGCTGTTTTTT. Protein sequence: CASSTIRGASGELFF. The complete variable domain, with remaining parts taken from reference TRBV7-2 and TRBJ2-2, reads GAGVSQSPSNKVTEKGKDVELRCDPISGHTALYWYRQSLGQGLEFLIYFQGNSAPDKSGLPSDRFSAERTGGSVSTLTIQRTQQEDSAVYLCASSTIRGASGELFFGEGSRLTVL.

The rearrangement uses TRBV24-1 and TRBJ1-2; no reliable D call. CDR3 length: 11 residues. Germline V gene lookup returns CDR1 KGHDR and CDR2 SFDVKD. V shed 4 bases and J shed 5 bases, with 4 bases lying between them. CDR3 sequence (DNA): TGTGCCACCAGTGACAGGTATGGCTACACCTTC. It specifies CATSDRYGYTF.

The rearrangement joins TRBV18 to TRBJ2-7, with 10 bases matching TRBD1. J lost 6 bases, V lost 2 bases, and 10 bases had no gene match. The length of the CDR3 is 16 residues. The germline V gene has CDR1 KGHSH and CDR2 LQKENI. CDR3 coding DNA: TGTGCCAGCTCACCAAGCGGAGAGACAGGGGGCGCCGAGCAGTACTTC. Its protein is CASSPSGETGGAEQYF.

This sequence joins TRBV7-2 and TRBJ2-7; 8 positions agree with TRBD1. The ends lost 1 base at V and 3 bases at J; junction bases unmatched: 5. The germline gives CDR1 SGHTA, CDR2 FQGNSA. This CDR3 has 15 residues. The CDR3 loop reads CASSLEGQGFYEQYF. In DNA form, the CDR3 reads TGTGCCAGCAGCTTAGAAGGACAGGGTTTCTACGAGCAGTACTTC.

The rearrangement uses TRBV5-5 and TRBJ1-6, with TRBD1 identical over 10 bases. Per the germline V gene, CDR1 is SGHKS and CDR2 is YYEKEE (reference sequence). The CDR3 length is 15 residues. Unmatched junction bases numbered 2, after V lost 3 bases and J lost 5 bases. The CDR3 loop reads CASSWGTGDNSPLHF. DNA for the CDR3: TGTGCCAGCAGCTGGGGGACAGGGGATAATTCACCCCTCCACTTT.

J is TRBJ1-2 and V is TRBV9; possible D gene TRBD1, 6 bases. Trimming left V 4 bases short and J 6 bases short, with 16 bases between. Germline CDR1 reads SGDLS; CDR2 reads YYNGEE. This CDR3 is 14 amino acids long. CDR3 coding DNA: TGTGCCAGCAGCCCTGGACAGAGGGGTAATGGCTACACCTTC. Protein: CASSPGQRGNGYTF. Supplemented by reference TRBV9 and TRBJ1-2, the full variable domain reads DSGVTQTPKHLITATGQRVTLRCSPRSGDLSVYWYQQSLDQGLQFLIQYYNGEERAKGNILERFSAQQFPDLHSELNLSSLELGDSALYFCASSPGQRGNGYTFGSGTRLTVV.

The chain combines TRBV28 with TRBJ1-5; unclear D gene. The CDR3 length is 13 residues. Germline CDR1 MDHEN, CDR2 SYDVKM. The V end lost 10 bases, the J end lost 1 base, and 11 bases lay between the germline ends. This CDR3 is CATRGGSNQPQHF. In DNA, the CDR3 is TGTGCCACCCGGGGTGGAAGCAATCAGCCCCAGCATTTT.

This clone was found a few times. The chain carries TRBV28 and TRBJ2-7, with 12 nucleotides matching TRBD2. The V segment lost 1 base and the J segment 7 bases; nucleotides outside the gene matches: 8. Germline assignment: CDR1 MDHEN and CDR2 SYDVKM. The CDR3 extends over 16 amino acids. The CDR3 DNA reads TGTGCCAGCAGTTTATTGCTAGCGGGAGGGCCTAGGGAGCAGTACTTC. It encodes CASSLLLAGGPREQYF.

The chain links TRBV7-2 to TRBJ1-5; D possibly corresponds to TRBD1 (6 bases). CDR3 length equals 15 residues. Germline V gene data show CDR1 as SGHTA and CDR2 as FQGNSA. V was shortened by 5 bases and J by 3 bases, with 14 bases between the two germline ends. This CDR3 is CASSLETGHNQPQHF. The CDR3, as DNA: TGTGCCAGCAGCCTAGAGACAGGCCACAATCAGCCCCAGCATTTT.

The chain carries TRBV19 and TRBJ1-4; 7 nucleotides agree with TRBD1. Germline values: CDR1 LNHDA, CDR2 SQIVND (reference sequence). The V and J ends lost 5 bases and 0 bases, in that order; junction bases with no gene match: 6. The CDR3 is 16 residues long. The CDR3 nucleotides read TGTGCCAGTAGTGCCCAGACAGGGACAACTAATGAAAAACTGTTTTTT. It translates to CASSAQTGTTNEKLFF.

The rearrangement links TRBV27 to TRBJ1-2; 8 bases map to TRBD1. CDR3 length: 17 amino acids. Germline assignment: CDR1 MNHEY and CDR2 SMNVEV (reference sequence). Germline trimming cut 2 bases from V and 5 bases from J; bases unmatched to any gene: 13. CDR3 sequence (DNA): TGTGCCAGCAGTTTACGGGTAATACAGGGGGTAGAATATGGCTACACCTTC. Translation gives CASSLRVIQGVEYGYTF.

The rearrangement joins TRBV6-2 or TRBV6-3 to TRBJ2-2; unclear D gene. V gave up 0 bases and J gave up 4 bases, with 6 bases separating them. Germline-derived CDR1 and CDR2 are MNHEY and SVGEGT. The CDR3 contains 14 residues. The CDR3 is CASSYSRSTGELFF. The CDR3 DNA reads TGTGCCAGCAGTTACTCTCGCAGCACCGGGGAGCTGTTTTTT.

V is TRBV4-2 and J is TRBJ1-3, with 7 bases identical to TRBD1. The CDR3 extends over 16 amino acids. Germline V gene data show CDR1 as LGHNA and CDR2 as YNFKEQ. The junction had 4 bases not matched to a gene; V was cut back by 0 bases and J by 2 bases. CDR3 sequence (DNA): TGTGCCAGCAGCCAAGATGGAACAGGGGCTGGAAACACCATATATTTT. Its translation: CASSQDGTGAGNTIYF.